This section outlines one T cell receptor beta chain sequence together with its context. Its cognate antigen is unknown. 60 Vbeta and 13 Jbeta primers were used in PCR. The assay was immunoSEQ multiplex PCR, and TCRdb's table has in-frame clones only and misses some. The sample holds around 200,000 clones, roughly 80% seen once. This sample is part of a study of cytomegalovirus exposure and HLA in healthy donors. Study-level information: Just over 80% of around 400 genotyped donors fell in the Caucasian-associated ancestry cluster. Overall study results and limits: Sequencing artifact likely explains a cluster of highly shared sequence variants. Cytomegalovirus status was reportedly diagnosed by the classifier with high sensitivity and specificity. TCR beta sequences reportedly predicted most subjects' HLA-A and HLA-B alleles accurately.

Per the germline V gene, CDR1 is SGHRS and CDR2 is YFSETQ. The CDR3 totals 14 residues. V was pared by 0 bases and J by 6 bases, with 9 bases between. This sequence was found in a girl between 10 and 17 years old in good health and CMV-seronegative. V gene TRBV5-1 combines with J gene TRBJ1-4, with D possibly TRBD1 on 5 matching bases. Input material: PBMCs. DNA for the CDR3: TGCGCCAGCAGCTTGGGGGGGACTGATGAAAAACTGTTTTTT. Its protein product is CASSLGGTDEKLFF.